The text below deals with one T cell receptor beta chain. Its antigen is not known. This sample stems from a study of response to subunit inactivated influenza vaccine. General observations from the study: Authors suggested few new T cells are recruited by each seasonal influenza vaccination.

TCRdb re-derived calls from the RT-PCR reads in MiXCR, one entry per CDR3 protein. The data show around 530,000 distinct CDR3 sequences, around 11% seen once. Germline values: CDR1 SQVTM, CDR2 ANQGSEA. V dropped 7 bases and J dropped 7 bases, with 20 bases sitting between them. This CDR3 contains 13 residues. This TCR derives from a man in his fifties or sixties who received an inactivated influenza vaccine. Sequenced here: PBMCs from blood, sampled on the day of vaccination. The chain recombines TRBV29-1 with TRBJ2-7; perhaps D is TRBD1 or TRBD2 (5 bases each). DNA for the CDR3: TGCAGCGCCGAGGGGCAGTCCACCCGGGAGCAGTACTTC. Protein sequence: CSAEGQSTREQYF.